The 3 T cell receptor beta chains below come from one sample, sequenced in a study of shared T cell receptors in the human thymus. Using immunoSEQ multiplex PCR, the repertoire was profiled, and TCRdb retains in-frame clones only, with some absent. The table includes roughly 710,000 clones, 80% to 90% detected once. This sample was shared with a second study, whose subject was human thymus T cells.

Sequencing input: thymocytes. These receptor sequences come from a girl under three years old with a congenital heart defect.

The chain recombines TRBV2 with TRBJ1-6; 10 bases align to TRBD1. There are 18 residues in the CDR3. The germline V gene has CDR1 SNHLY and CDR2 FYNNEI. Losses at the gene ends were 6 bases for V and 7 bases for J; bases not matched to a gene: 15. CDR3 bases: TGTGCCAGCAGGTACCGGGACAGGGGACGCCTAGGGAATTCACCCCTCCACTTT. Amino acids: CASRYRDRGRLGNSPLHF.

The CDR3 coding sequence is TGTGCCAGCAGCTCGTCACAGGGTGTAAACGACTATGGCTACACCTTC. It encodes CASSSSQGVNDYGYTF. The chain has TRBV5-6 and TRBJ1-2; TRBD1 is a possible D gene (6 bases). In germline, CDR1 is SGHDT, CDR2 YYEEEE. V lost 3 bases, J lost 3 bases, and 18 bases lay in between. There are 16 residues in the CDR3.

The J gene is TRBJ1-2, the V gene TRBV5-1; tentative D call: TRBD1 (6 bases). This CDR3 contains 12 residues. The germline CDR1 and CDR2 sequences are SGHRS and YFSETQ. The V gene lost 4 bases and the J gene lost 9 bases, with 13 bases spanning the gap. The CDR3 protein is CASSPLQGRYTF. The CDR3 nucleotides read TGCGCCAGCAGCCCACTCCAGGGGCGCTACACCTTC.